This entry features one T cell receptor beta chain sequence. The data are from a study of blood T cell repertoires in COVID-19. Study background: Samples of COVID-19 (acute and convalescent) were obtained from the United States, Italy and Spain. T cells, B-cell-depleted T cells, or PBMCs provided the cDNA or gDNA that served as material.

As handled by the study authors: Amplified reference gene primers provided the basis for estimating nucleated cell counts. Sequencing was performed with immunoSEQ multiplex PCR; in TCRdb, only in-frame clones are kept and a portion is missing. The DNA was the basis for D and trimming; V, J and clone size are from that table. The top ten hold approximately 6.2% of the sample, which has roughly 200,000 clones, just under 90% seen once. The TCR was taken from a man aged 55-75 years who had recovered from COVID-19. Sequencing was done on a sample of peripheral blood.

CDR3 DNA: TGTGCCAGCAGAGAGAGGGAAAAACTGTTTTTT. Translated: CASREREKLFF. The genes are TRBV2 and TRBJ1-4; no definite D call. The CDR3 is 11 residues long. V was pared by 6 bases and J by 8 bases, with 7 bases between. CDR1 is SNHLY, CDR2 FYNNEI, per germline.